This passage covers 25 T cell receptor beta chains from one sample sequenced in a study of beta chain features in type 1 diabetes. cDNA synthesis used the whole RNA isolate, giving expressed TCRB sequences. Data came from immunoSEQ multiplex PCR; TCRdb stores just in-frame clones and leaves some out. This sample has hundreds of thousands of clones, with 10% to 15% found just once. Specimen: naive CD4+ T cells from blood. The receptors stem from a man younger than 35 in good health.

This clone has more than one count but fewer than ten. The chain carries TRBV7-3 and TRBJ2-1; TRBD2 is a possible D gene (5 bases). The CDR3 sequence is 14 residues long. Germline values: CDR1 SGHTA, CDR2 FQGTGA. The V and J ends lost 2 bases and 3 bases respectively, with 8 bases between them. The CDR3 DNA is TGTGCCAGCAGCTTATCTAGCAGCTACAATGAGCAGTTCTTC. Encoded protein: CASSLSSSYNEQFF.

This clone turned up a few times. The chain joins TRBV18 to TRBJ1-4; 7 positions agree with TRBD1. Germline CDR1 is KGHSH and CDR2 is LQKENI. After removal of 1 base from V and 6 bases from J, the junction contained 5 bases not matched to a gene. This CDR3 contains 15 residues. CDR3 sequence reads: CASSPRDSGYEKLFF. CDR3 nucleotide sequence: TGTGCCAGCTCACCACGGGACAGCGGATATGAAAAACTGTTTTTT.

This clone was counted between two and nine times. The CDR3 DNA reads as TGTGCCAGCAGCAGAGTTCCCGGAGTCACTGGCTACACCTTC. Its translation is CASSRVPGVTGYTF. V gene TRBV7-2 combines with J gene TRBJ1-2, with D unresolved. The CDR3 totals 14 residues. Looked up from germline, CDR1 is SGHTA and CDR2 is FQGNSA. V lost 5 bases to trimming and J lost 7 bases, with 17 bases between them.

The sample holds a few counts of this clone. The chain uses TRBV30 and TRBJ1-4; D might be TRBD1 (6 bases). The germline V and J ends were trimmed by 2 bases and 4 bases, with 14 bases remaining between them. This CDR3 is 15 amino acids long. Germline lookup yields CDR1 GTSNPN and CDR2 SVGIG (reference sequence). The CDR3 region has the DNA TGTGCCTGGAGTCAGGGGCCGCGCAATAATGAAAAACTGTTTTTT. Translated: CAWSQGPRNNEKLFF.

CDR3 in DNA: TGTGCCTGGAGTGGTCTGTATGGCTACACCTTC. Protein sequence: CAWSGLYGYTF. The rearrangement joins TRBV30 to TRBJ1-2; D remains unclear. Trimming shortened V by 1 base and J by 5 bases, and 5 bases separated the two germline ends. The CDR3 extends over 11 amino acids. The germline V gene encodes CDR1 GTSNPN and CDR2 SVGIG (reference sequence).

This clone was recorded once. CDR3 loop: CASSLGDRGSIQYF. The CDR3 DNA sequence: TGCGCCAGCAGCTTGGGGGACAGGGGTAGCATTCAGTACTTC. The chain combines TRBV5-1 with TRBJ2-4; 10 positions match TRBD1. CDR1 and CDR2 (germline): SGHRS, YFSETQ. This CDR3 region has 14 residues. J lost 9 bases, V lost 0 bases, and 3 bases had no gene match.

The CDR3, as DNA: TGTGCCAGCAGCCCGAGCGGAGGGGCGGTGTGGGAGACCCAGTACTTC. It codes for CASSPSGGAVWETQYF. The chain joins TRBV14 to TRBJ2-5; D possibly corresponds to TRBD2 (6 bases). Trimming removed 4 bases at V and 5 bases at J, with 20 bases between. The CDR3 runs 16 residues. Germline V gene sequence: CDR1 SGHDN, CDR2 FVKESK. Supplemented by reference TRBV14 and TRBJ2-5, the full variable domain reads EAGVTQFPSHSVIEKGQTVTLRCDPISGHDNLYWYRRVMGKEIKFLLHFVKESKQDESGMPNNRFLAERTGGTYSTLKVQPAELEDSGVYFCASSPSGGAVWETQYFGPGTRLLVL.

This chain joins TRBV10-3 and TRBJ2-2; 7 positions match TRBD1. The V gene's germline CDR1 is ENHRY and CDR2 SYGVKD. V was clipped by 4 bases and J by 0 bases; unmatched bases: 5. The CDR3 has 16 amino acids. CDR3 in amino acids: CAISGRDSSNTGELFF. CDR3 DNA: TGTGCCATCAGTGGCCGGGACAGCTCGAACACCGGGGAGCTGTTTTTT.

The genes are TRBV28 and TRBJ2-3; 7 bases map to TRBD2. From germline, CDR1 is MDHEN and CDR2 SYDVKM. The CDR3 is 14 amino acids. V gave up 11 bases and J gave up 2 bases; unmatched junction bases: 10. CDR3 amino acids: CAVWGGRFTDTQYF. CDR3 coding DNA: TGTGCCGTGTGGGGGGGGAGATTCACAGATACGCAGTATTTT.

This clone was seen a handful of times. The chain employs TRBV11-2 and TRBJ2-1; 7 bases fit TRBD1. The length of the CDR3 is 15 residues. Germline V gives CDR1 SGHAT, CDR2 FQNNGV. Losses at the gene ends were 5 bases for V and 0 bases for J; bases not matched to a gene: 4. DNA of the CDR3: TGTGCCAGCAGCCATCGGGACAGCTCCTACAATGAGCAGTTCTTC. As protein: CASSHRDSSYNEQFF. The full variable domain, with the rest looked up from reference TRBV11-2 and TRBJ2-1, is EAGVAQSPRYKIIEKRQSVAFWCNPISGHATLYWYQQILGQGPKLLIQFQNNGVVDDSQLPKDRFSAERLKGVDSTLKIQPAKLEDSAVYLCASSHRDSSYNEQFFGPGTRLTVL.

The chain links TRBV7-9 to TRBJ1-6, with 8 bases lining up with TRBD1. The V and J ends lost 3 bases and 8 bases, in that order; junction bases with no gene match: 6. The CDR3 has 15 amino acids. Germline values: CDR1 SEHNR, CDR2 FQNEAQ (reference sequence). The DNA of the CDR3 is TGTGCCAGCAGCTTGTTGGGACAGGCATATTCACCCCTCCACTTT. Its protein product is CASSLLGQAYSPLHF.

The chain combines TRBV28 with TRBJ1-5; D gene ambiguous. The CDR3 spans 13 residues. Germline CDR1 and CDR2: MDHEN and SYDVKM. V was pared by 8 bases and J by 5 bases, with 13 bases between. The CDR3 spells CASHMGVYQPQHF. CDR3 sequence (DNA): TGTGCCAGCCATATGGGAGTCTATCAGCCCCAGCATTTT.

This clone was seen more than once but under ten times. In the same sample, other DNA sequences code for this CDR3. This chain uses TRBV7-2 with TRBJ2-1; D not certain. The germline CDR1 and CDR2 sequences are SGHTA and FQGNSA. With 1 base removed from V and 10 bases from J, the gap between germline ends came to 11 bases. The length of the CDR3 is 13 residues. CDR3 loop: CASSLVLAGEQFF. CDR3 DNA sequence: TGTGCCAGCAGCTTAGTATTAGCTGGCGAGCAGTTCTTC.

The CDR3 bases are TGTGCCAGCAGCGTAGATAGTGGAGCGAGCTCCTACAATGAGCAGTTCTTC. Its translation is CASSVDSGASSYNEQFF. The V and J genes are TRBV9 and TRBJ2-1; unclear D gene. Trimming removed 0 bases at V and 0 bases at J, with 13 bases between. CDR3 size: 17 residues. CDR1 is SGDLS and CDR2 is YYNGEE in the germline V gene.

The chain has TRBV6-5 and TRBJ2-7; D possibly corresponds to TRBD2 (5 bases). CDR1 and CDR2 from the germline V gene are MNHEY and SVGAGI. This CDR3 is 14 amino acids long. The V gene lost 6 bases and the J gene lost 1 base, with 13 bases spanning the gap. In DNA form, the CDR3 reads TGTGCCAGCAGCCGGGGTATCGCGTCCTACGAGCAGTACTTC. Its translation is CASSRGIASYEQYF.

This clone was detected a few times. The rearrangement links TRBV5-6 to TRBJ2-7; possibly TRBD2 for D (6 bases). Germline CDR1 and CDR2: SGHDT and YYEEEE. The CDR3 is 18 residues long. V shed 1 base and J shed 0 bases, with 20 bases lying between them. The CDR3 sequence: CASSLLPASGGSSYEQYF. In nucleotides, the CDR3 is TGTGCCAGCAGCTTGCTTCCCGCCAGCGGAGGGAGCTCCTACGAGCAGTACTTC.

The table lists this clone with a few counts. The CDR3 DNA follows: TGCGCCAGCAGCTTGGCAGGAGCGGGAGGCACAGATACGCAGTATTTT. Translating it yields CASSLAGAGGTDTQYF. The V call is TRBV5-1, the J call TRBJ2-3, with TRBD2 identical over 8 bases. V shed 0 bases and J 1 base; nucleotides not matched to a gene: 4. This CDR3 contains 16 residues. Germline loops: CDR1 SGHRS, CDR2 YFSETQ.

The sample holds a few counts of this clone. The chain employs TRBV25-1 and TRBJ2-7; 12 bases fit TRBD2. Germline V lookup: CDR1 MGHDK, CDR2 SYGVNS. CDR3 length: 16 amino acids. Trimming at V came to 3 bases and at J to 2 bases, leaving 5 bases not matched to a gene. Here the CDR3 reads CASSDQASGRAYEQYF. CDR3 nucleotides: TGTGCCAGCAGTGATCAAGCTAGCGGGAGGGCCTACGAGCAGTACTTC.

The V call is TRBV7-8, the J call TRBJ2-7; 7 bases are shared with TRBD1. With V trimmed by 5 bases and J by 0 bases, 7 bases remained unmatched. The CDR3 has 15 residues. CDR1 and CDR2 from the germline V gene are SGHVS and FQNEAQ. The CDR3 region has the DNA TGTGCCAGCAGCCCACTCCGGGACAGCTCCTACGAGCAGTACTTC. It specifies CASSPLRDSSYEQYF.

The sample holds a few counts of this clone. The chain combines TRBV19 with TRBJ2-1; a weak D match, TRBD2 (7 bases). V was trimmed by 8 bases and J by 6 bases, leaving 14 bases between them. The V gene's germline CDR1 is LNHDA and CDR2 SQIVND (reference sequence). The CDR3 is 13 amino acids. CDR3 coding DNA: TGTGCCAGTCGTAGGGGGGGAGGCAATGAGCAGTTCTTC. Translation gives CASRRGGGNEQFF.

The V gene is TRBV5-8, the J gene TRBJ2-5; TRBD2 agrees at 7 bases. Germline V CDR1 and CDR2: SGHTS, YDEGEE. J gave up 5 bases and V 4 bases, and 11 bases lay outside the gene matches. The CDR3 consists of 15 residues. CDR3 loop: CASSGTSVGPETQYF. In DNA form, the CDR3 reads TGTGCCAGCAGCGGAACTAGCGTGGGGCCCGAGACCCAGTACTTC.

Points on this clone: Within the sample, other DNA sequences also encode this same CDR3. This rearrangement joins TRBV6-1 to TRBJ1-1, with D hard to call. V gave up 5 bases and J gave up 1 base, with 8 bases separating them. There are 13 residues in the CDR3. Germline values: CDR1 MNHNS, CDR2 SASEGT. The CDR3, as DNA: TGTGCCAGCAGTTCGGGTCGGAACACTGAAGCTTTCTTT. This encodes CASSSGRNTEAFF.

The chain combines TRBV7-3 with TRBJ2-3; 14 positions agree with TRBD2. Germline V gene lookup returns CDR1 SGHTA and CDR2 FQGTGA. The CDR3 totals 18 residues. V gave up 1 base and J gave up 1 base; unmatched junction bases: 4. The DNA for the CDR3 is TGTGCCAGCAGCTTAAAAGGGACTAGCGGGAGTGGCACAGATACGCAGTATTTT. Translation: CASSLKGTSGSGTDTQYF.

The chain has TRBV5-1 and TRBJ2-5; TRBD1 matches 7 bases. The junction had 11 bases not matched to a gene; V was cut back by 3 bases and J by 3 bases. From germline, CDR1 is SGHRS and CDR2 YFSETQ. The CDR3 sequence is 16 residues long. For the CDR3, the DNA is TGCGCCAGCAGCTCAGATCCGGGACAGCCCAAAGAGACCCAGTACTTC. Residues: CASSSDPGQPKETQYF.

The rearrangement uses TRBV7-9 and TRBJ1-4; 11 bases match TRBD1. This CDR3 comprises 16 residues. With 4 bases clipped from V and 5 bases from J, the junction kept 6 bases outside the gene matches. Per the germline V gene, CDR1 is SEHNR and CDR2 is FQNEAQ (reference sequence). The CDR3 reads CASSSEGQGGNEKLFF. CDR3 DNA: TGTGCCAGCAGCTCAGAGGGACAGGGGGGCAATGAAAAACTGTTTTTT.